The TCR beta chain under discussion was sequenced for a study of OX40 agonist ivuxolimab in advanced cancers. General study results and limits: Among the lowest peripheral clonal expansion occurred in 0.1-3.0 mg/kg partial responders. Clonal expansion by week 6 occurred in CD4+ and CD8+ blood T cells (at 0.1 to 3.0 mg/kg). Among the nonresponders, some also had low normalized T-cell clonal expansion.

A word on this clone: The antigen remains undetermined.

Here immunoSEQ multiplex PCR was the method, and the copy in TCRdb shows in-frame clones only, minus some. This table holds around 51,000 clones, approximately 87% found once. Here the sequenced sample was CD4+ or CD8+ T cells sorted from blood, taken in a trial of the OX40 agonist ivuxolimab. This clonotype was obtained from an adult with an advanced solid tumor such as melanoma, head and neck, liver or kidney cancer.

In DNA, the CDR3 is TGTGCCAGCAATGAGGGCGGGGGCCTCTACAATGAGCAGTTCTTC. Protein: CASNEGGGLYNEQFF. This chain links TRBV6-1 with TRBJ2-1; weak D call: TRBD2 (7 bases). Germline CDR1 and CDR2: MNHNS and SASEGT. The CDR3 is 15 amino acids. V was trimmed by 7 bases and J by 3 bases, leaving 16 bases between them.